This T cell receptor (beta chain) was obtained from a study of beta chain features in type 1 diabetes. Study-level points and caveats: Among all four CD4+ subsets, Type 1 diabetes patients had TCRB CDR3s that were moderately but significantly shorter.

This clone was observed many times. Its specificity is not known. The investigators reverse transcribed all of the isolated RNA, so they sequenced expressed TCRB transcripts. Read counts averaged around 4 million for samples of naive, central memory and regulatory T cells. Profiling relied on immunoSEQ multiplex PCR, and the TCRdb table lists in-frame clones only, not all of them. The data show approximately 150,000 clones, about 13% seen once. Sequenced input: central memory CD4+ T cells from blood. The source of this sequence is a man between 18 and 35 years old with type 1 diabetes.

CDR3 in DNA: TGTGCCAATGAAGCGAAGAACACTGAAGCTTTCTTT. Protein product: CANEAKNTEAFF. The chain employs TRBV30 and TRBJ1-1; D not resolved. Trimming left V 8 bases short and J 1 base short, with 11 bases between. The CDR3 totals 12 residues. Germline-derived CDR1 and CDR2 are GTSNPN and SVGIG (reference sequence).